The 29 T cell receptor beta chains presented below share a single source sample, sequenced in a study of blood T cell repertoires in COVID-19. The data were produced by immunoSEQ multiplex PCR, yet TCRdb's version contains in-frame clones alone and is incomplete. The sample holds 290,000 or so clones, 75% to 85% seen once. Source material: peripheral blood. The receptors here all came from a man between 45 and 60 years old with active or convalescent COVID-19.

CDR3 protein: CASSDGLAGPYNEQFF. Here the CDR3 DNA reads TGTGCCAGCAGCGACGGACTAGCGGGGCCTTACAATGAGCAGTTCTTC. The chain employs TRBV7-2 and TRBJ2-1; 12 bases are shared with TRBD2. Germline V CDR1 and CDR2: SGHTA, FQGNSA. The CDR3 extends over 16 amino acids. V dropped 5 bases and J dropped 4; count of bases not matched to a gene: 6.

The chain couples TRBV3-1 (or the pseudogene TRBV3-2) to TRBJ2-1, with 9 bases that match TRBD1. Germline V gene lookup returns CDR1 LGHDT and CDR2 YNNKEL (reference sequence). V lost 1 base and J lost 7; bases outside the gene matches: 5. The CDR3 covers 15 residues. This CDR3 reads CASSQVGTGTNEQFF. In nucleotides, the CDR3 is TGTGCCAGCAGCCAAGTTGGGACAGGGACTAATGAGCAGTTCTTC.

This chain uses TRBV4-1 with TRBJ2-1; 7 bases line up with TRBD2. The CDR3 runs 13 residues. V was pared by 5 bases and J by 4 bases, with 2 bases of the junction left unmatched. The germline V gene encodes CDR1 MGHRA and CDR2 YSYEKL. The CDR3 DNA is TGCGCCAGCAGCGCTAGCGGATACAATGAGCAGTTCTTC. It specifies CASSASGYNEQFF.

The chain is built from TRBV20-1 and TRBJ1-2; 9 bases agree with TRBD1. V trimming: 3 bases; J trimming: 3 bases; junction bases outside the gene matches: 5. CDR1 is DFQATT, CDR2 SNEGSKA, per germline (reference sequence). The CDR3 extends over 14 amino acids. The CDR3 coding sequence is TGCAGTGCTAGTCCGGGACAGGGAGACTATGGCTACACCTTC. It codes for CSASPGQGDYGYTF.

This chain uses TRBV15 with TRBJ1-2; a weak D match, TRBD1 (6 bases). Germline CDR1 is LNHNV and CDR2 is YYDKDF (reference sequence). The CDR3 is 13 residues long. V lost 4 bases and J 7 bases, leaving 13 bases between the germline ends. This CDR3 is CATSTRGRGGYTF. The DNA for the CDR3 is TGTGCCACCAGCACCAGGGGTCGGGGTGGCTACACCTTC.

This clone was detected once. The chain is built from TRBV18 and TRBJ1-6; TRBD1 matches at 8 bases. CDR1 and CDR2 from the germline V gene are KGHSH and LQKENI. Germline trimming cut 3 bases from V and 2 bases from J; bases unmatched to any gene: 3. The CDR3 has 16 residues. The CDR3 DNA reads TGTGCCAGCTCACCGACAGGGGTCACCTATAATTCACCCCTCCACTTT. Translating gives CASSPTGVTYNSPLHF.

The DNA of the CDR3 is TGTGCTAGTGGCTTCACTTACGGGACTTCCTTAGCCAAAAACATTCAGTACTTC. It codes for CASGFTYGTSLAKNIQYF. The chain combines TRBV12-5 with TRBJ2-4; tentative D call: TRBD2 (6 bases). Germline CDR1 reads LGHNT; CDR2 reads FRNRAP. This CDR3 has 18 amino acids. Trimming pared 6 bases from V and 0 bases from J, leaving 21 bases between.

V usage is TRBV28 and J usage is TRBJ1-4, with TRBD1 as a possible D gene (6 bases). V was clipped by 6 bases and J by 10 bases, with 15 bases between them. Germline CDR1 reads MDHEN; CDR2 reads SYDVKM. This CDR3 spans 13 amino acids. Here the CDR3 DNA reads TGTGCCAGCAGAGGGGGGGCGCGGGGAAAACTGTTTTTT. As protein: CASRGGARGKLFF.

This rearrangement joins TRBV6-5 to TRBJ2-7; 10 bases fit TRBD1. Per germline, CDR1 MNHEY and CDR2 SVGAGI. This CDR3 spans 14 amino acids. The J segment lost 9 bases and the V segment lost 8 bases, leaving 13 bases of the junction unmatched. CDR3 in amino acids: CASGAGTGAIRQYF. The CDR3 DNA follows: TGTGCCAGCGGCGCCGGGACAGGGGCGATTAGGCAGTACTTC.

V is TRBV3-1 (or the pseudogene TRBV3-2) and J is TRBJ1-1; D unclear. Trimming left V 8 bases short and J 8 bases short, with 15 bases between. The CDR3 loop spans 12 amino acids. Per germline, CDR1 LGHDT and CDR2 YNNKEL (reference sequence). The CDR3 sequence: CASSLRGGEAFF. DNA for the CDR3: TGTGCCAGCTCCCTGCGGGGTGGAGAAGCTTTCTTT.

The rearrangement joins TRBV5-1 to TRBJ1-4, with a weak D call TRBD1 (6 bases). Germline CDR1 SGHRS, CDR2 YFSETQ. Trimming took 4 bases from V and 12 from J, leaving 13 bases between them. CDR3 length: 12 amino acids. Here the CDR3 reads CASSQAGAQLFF. The CDR3 nucleotides read TGCGCCAGCAGCCAAGCAGGGGCCCAACTGTTTTTT.

This chain joins TRBV28 and TRBJ2-7; D may be TRBD2 (6 bases). Germline values: CDR1 MDHEN, CDR2 SYDVKM. The CDR3 length is 12 residues. V was trimmed by 10 bases and J by 6 bases, leaving 16 bases between them. The CDR3 sequence is CATWPGEGEQYF. CDR3 in DNA: TGTGCCACCTGGCCGGGAGAGGGCGAGCAGTACTTC.

The rearrangement joins TRBV9 to TRBJ2-1; the match to TRBD2 covers 7 bases. V gave up 0 bases and J gave up 9 bases; unmatched junction bases: 9. The length of the CDR3 is 15 residues. Germline CDR1 and CDR2: SGDLS and YYNGEE. In DNA, the CDR3 is TGTGCCAGCAGCGTAGTGTCTAGCGGCTTGGGTGAGCAGTTCTTC. This gives the protein CASSVVSSGLGEQFF.

This chain joins TRBV25-1 and TRBJ1-1, with D maybe TRBD1 (6 bases). Trimming left V 5 bases short and J 4 bases short, with 17 bases between. The germline V gene has CDR1 MGHDK and CDR2 SYGVNS. CDR3 size: 15 residues. CDR3 sequence reads: CASSRATGKGTEAFF. The CDR3 DNA sequence: TGTGCCAGCAGTCGCGCCACAGGGAAGGGCACTGAAGCTTTCTTT.

The chain has TRBV10-3 and TRBJ2-7; TRBD2 aligns across 8 bases. The CDR3 extends over 14 amino acids. Unmatched junction bases numbered 8, after V lost 6 bases and J lost 4 bases. Germline V CDR1 and CDR2: ENHRY, SYGVKD. DNA of the CDR3: TGTGCCATCAGGCGGGGGCGGGAGGTTTACGAGCAGTACTTC. It encodes CAIRRGREVYEQYF.

The chain links TRBV5-1 to TRBJ2-1; TRBD1 matches at 8 bases. The CDR3 extends over 17 amino acids. From germline, CDR1 is SGHRS and CDR2 YFSETQ. J lost 0 bases, V lost 3 bases, and 8 bases had no gene match. The CDR3 sequence is CASSWGTGGPSYNEQFF. CDR3 DNA sequence: TGCGCCAGCAGCTGGGGCACAGGGGGTCCCTCCTACAATGAGCAGTTCTTC.

The count of this clone is one. The V gene is TRBV19, the J gene TRBJ1-1; maybe TRBD1 (6 bases). Germline V gene data show CDR1 as LNHDA and CDR2 as SQIVND (reference sequence). CDR3 size: 15 residues. V lost 5 bases, J lost 1 base, and 14 bases lay in between. Written as DNA, the CDR3 is TGTGCCAGTAGTGGGGATGGACAGAAGAACACTGAAGCTTTCTTT. Translation: CASSGDGQKNTEAFF.

Turning to this clone: Relative to the germline gene, one junction end is altered; a read error may explain this. This chain uses TRBV7-7 with TRBJ2-1; 9 bases match TRBD1. The CDR3 is made up of 14 amino acids. The germline V gene has CDR1 SSHAT and CDR2 FNYEAQ (reference sequence). The CDR3 loop is CASSLAGTGREQFF. CDR3 DNA: TGTGCTAGCAGCTTAGCCGGGACAGGGAGGGAGCAGTTCTTC.

The V call is TRBV19, the J call TRBJ2-7; TRBD2 matches at 8 bases. The CDR3 spans 15 residues. The V segment lost 3 bases and the J segment 6 bases; nucleotides outside the gene matches: 10. The germline CDR1 and CDR2 sequences are LNHDA and SQIVND (reference sequence). CDR3 in amino acids: CASSIGTGTSAEQYF. The CDR3 DNA sequence: TGTGCCAGTAGTATCGGAACAGGGACTAGTGCCGAGCAGTACTTC. Filled out from reference TRBV19 and TRBJ2-7, the complete variable domain reads DGGITQSPKYLFRKEGQNVTLSCEQNLNHDAMYWYRQDPGQGLRLIYYSQIVNDFQKGDIAEGYSVSREKKESFPLTVTSAQKNPTAFYLCASSIGTGTSAEQYFGPGTRLTVT.

The chain recombines TRBV5-4 with TRBJ1-2, with 11 bases matching TRBD1. The CDR3 has 14 amino acids. The germline V gene has CDR1 SGHNT and CDR2 YYREEE (reference sequence). V shed 4 bases, J shed 7 bases, and the junction held 6 bases outside the gene matches. CDR3 DNA: TGTGCCAGCAGCCCCGGACAGGGGGCTTTTGGCTACACCTTC. It translates to CASSPGQGAFGYTF.

The rearrangement links TRBV5-5 to TRBJ1-2; 8 bases are shared with TRBD1. CDR1 is SGHKS and CDR2 is YYEKEE in the germline V gene (reference sequence). V shed 3 bases, J shed 2 bases, and the junction held 6 bases outside the gene matches. The CDR3 sequence is 15 residues long. The CDR3 loop is CASSSSQGANYGYTF. The CDR3 DNA reads TGTGCCAGCAGCTCTTCCCAGGGGGCGAACTATGGCTACACCTTC.

The V call is TRBV6-5, the J call TRBJ2-7, with 10 nucleotides matching TRBD2. From germline, CDR1 is MNHEY and CDR2 SVGAGI. The CDR3 spans 13 residues. Losses at the gene ends were 10 bases for V and 3 bases for J; bases not matched to a gene: 6. CDR3 residues: CAISGRAFYEQYF. In nucleotides, the CDR3 is TGTGCCATCAGCGGGAGGGCCTTCTACGAGCAGTACTTC.

The rearrangement uses TRBV30 and TRBJ2-2; possibly TRBD2 for D (5 bases). The germline V gene has CDR1 GTSNPN and CDR2 SVGIG (reference sequence). V was clipped by 3 bases and J by 3 bases, with 5 bases between them. This CDR3 is 12 amino acids long. In DNA form, the CDR3 reads TGTGCCTGGAGCGGGGACACCGGGGAGCTGTTTTTT. Translating it yields CAWSGDTGELFF.

The chain couples TRBV6-6 to TRBJ2-5, with 11 bases aligning to TRBD1. Germline values: CDR1 MNHNY, CDR2 SVGAGI (reference sequence). There are 13 residues in the CDR3. With V trimmed by 7 bases and J by 9 bases, 7 bases remained unmatched. Here the CDR3 reads CASTRDRGIAQYF. The DNA of the CDR3 is TGTGCCAGCACCCGGGACAGGGGGATAGCCCAGTACTTC.

This chain links TRBV5-6 with TRBJ1-2, with 7 nucleotides matching TRBD1. Germline CDR1 SGHDT, CDR2 YYEEEE. V was clipped by 4 bases and J by 7 bases; unmatched bases: 4. CDR3 length: 12 residues. The CDR3 loop is CASSDQGVGYTF. For the CDR3, the DNA is TGTGCCAGCAGCGATCAGGGGGTTGGCTACACCTTC.

The chain links TRBV5-1 to TRBJ1-2, with TRBD1 matching 9 bases. The CDR3 extends over 13 amino acids. V lost 4 bases, J lost 9 bases, and 7 bases stayed unmatched. Germline CDR1 reads SGHRS; CDR2 reads YFSETQ. CDR3 DNA: TGCGCCAGCAGCCCGGGACAGGGTGTGAGCTACACCTTC. Its protein product is CASSPGQGVSYTF.

The chain recombines TRBV6-1 with TRBJ2-2, with 8 bases identical to TRBD2. V was clipped by 2 bases and J by 6 bases; unmatched bases: 5. Germline V CDR1 and CDR2: MNHNS, SASEGT. The CDR3 contains 15 residues. DNA of the CDR3: TGTGCCAGCAGTGAAAGGGGACTAGGGGCCGGGGAGCTGTTTTTT. Translation gives CASSERGLGAGELFF.

Turning to this clone: Distinct nucleotide sequences in the sample also encode this CDR3. The chain employs TRBV30 and TRBJ1-3; no clear D gene. The germline V gene has CDR1 GTSNPN and CDR2 SVGIG (reference sequence). The CDR3 is 12 residues long. The ends were cut back, 2 bases at V and 4 bases at J, with 6 bases in the middle. Here the CDR3 reads CAWSSPGNTIYF. CDR3 sequence (DNA): TGTGCCTGGAGTAGCCCCGGAAACACCATATATTTT. Complete variable domain (other parts from reference TRBV30 and TRBJ1-3): SQTIHQWPATLVQPVGSPLSLECTVEGTSNPNLYWYRQAAGRGLQLLFYSVGIGQISSEVPQNLSASRPQDRQFILSSKKLLLSDSGFYLCAWSSPGNTIYFGEGSWLTVV.

The chain recombines TRBV4-2 with TRBJ2-1; D not certain. CDR1 LGHNA and CDR2 YNFKEQ come from the germline V gene. Trimming took off 4 bases at V and 5 bases at J, with 3 bases between the two ends. There are 11 residues in the CDR3. The CDR3 is CASSLNNEQFF. The CDR3 DNA follows: TGTGCCAGCAGCCTAAACAATGAGCAGTTCTTC.